The TCR beta chain described here comes from a study of cytotoxic CD8 clonotypes in ibrutinib-treated CLL. Study-wide points: Clonality increased at ibrutinib response and stayed stable in sustained remission. At progression, however, it fell back toward baseline. Few clonotypes were public, and these shrank or held steady under treatment.

The assay was immunoSEQ multiplex PCR, and TCRdb's table has in-frame clones only and misses some. The sample lists 45,000 to 60,000 clones, 45% to 70% occurring once. This clone turned up a few times. No antigen is known for it. The germline V gene has CDR1 MNHEY and CDR2 SVGAGI. V lost 6 bases, J lost 3 bases, and 12 bases lay in between. This CDR3 contains 13 residues. This specimen consisted of PBMCs, obtained after 24 months of ibrutinib treatment. The sequence was obtained from a human donor with chronic lymphocytic leukemia. This rearrangement joins TRBV6-5 to TRBJ2-7; D is unresolved. In DNA, the CDR3 is TGTGCCAGCAGGGCAGGCAACCTCTACGAGCAGTACTTC. Residues: CASRAGNLYEQYF.